This TCR beta chain was documented in a study of cytomegalovirus exposure and HLA in healthy donors. The study ran its PCR with 60 Vbeta and 13 Jbeta primers. Data came from immunoSEQ multiplex PCR; TCRdb stores just in-frame clones and leaves some out. Here the sample spans approximately 160,000 clones, roughly four fifths being singletons. Between the trimmed V and J ends, which lost 2 bases and 4 bases, there was a span of 7 bases. CDR3 length: 13 amino acids. Germline-derived CDR1 and CDR2 are SGHTA and FQGTGA. The sample taken for sequencing was PBMCs. The receptor was derived from a man aged 45 to 65 in good health and CMV-seropositive. The chain has TRBV7-3 and TRBJ2-3; possible D gene TRBD1, 6 bases. The CDR3 loop is CASSLWGPDTQYF. The CDR3 nucleotides are TGTGCCAGCAGCTTATGGGGGCCAGATACGCAGTATTTT.